Each of the 10 T cell receptor beta chains below was sequenced from the same sample in a study of cytomegalovirus exposure and HLA in healthy donors. Primers for the PCR totalled 60 Vbeta and 13 Jbeta. Data came from immunoSEQ multiplex PCR; TCRdb stores just in-frame clones and leaves some out. This table holds hundreds of thousands of clones, approximately 80% found once. Specimen: PBMCs. These receptors all stem from a girl aged 5-17 years in good health and CMV-seronegative.

The chain joins TRBV2 to TRBJ1-5; D not resolved. The V end lost 6 bases, the J end lost 7 bases, and 13 bases lay between the germline ends. The CDR3 sequence is 13 residues long. Germline assignment: CDR1 SNHLY and CDR2 FYNNEI. CDR3 loop: CASSPDIPQPQHF. CDR3 DNA sequence: TGTGCCAGCAGCCCCGACATCCCGCAGCCCCAGCATTTT.

The CDR3 here is CASGGTGRHEQYF. The CDR3 nucleotides are TGTGCCAGCGGGGGGACAGGGCGCCACGAGCAGTACTTC. V is TRBV28 and J is TRBJ2-7, with TRBD1 matching 9 bases. CDR3 size: 13 residues. The ends lost 8 bases at V and 5 bases at J; junction bases unmatched: 7. Germline V gene lookup returns CDR1 MDHEN and CDR2 SYDVKM.

This rearrangement joins TRBV6-1 to TRBJ2-7, with TRBD1 identical over 10 bases. Germline CDR1 reads MNHNS; CDR2 reads SASEGT. This CDR3 is 13 amino acids long. V gave up 6 bases and J gave up 4 bases; unmatched junction bases: 3. The CDR3 DNA reads TGTGCCAGCAGGCTGGGACAGGGGTACGAGCAGTACTTC. Protein sequence: CASRLGQGYEQYF.

The chain is built from TRBV7-9 and TRBJ2-7; 12 bases are shared with TRBD2. The CDR3 runs to 14 residues. CDR1 and CDR2 (germline): SEHNR, FQNEAQ (reference sequence). V was clipped by 6 bases and J by 2 bases; unmatched bases: 2. CDR3: CASRRTSGAYEQYF. Here the CDR3 DNA reads TGTGCCAGCAGGCGGACTAGCGGGGCCTACGAGCAGTACTTC.

The rearrangement links TRBV4-2 to TRBJ2-2, with 8 bases matching TRBD2. Germline CDR1 is LGHNA and CDR2 is YNFKEQ. CDR3 length: 22 amino acids. With 3 bases clipped from V and 3 bases from J, the junction kept 24 bases outside the gene matches. This CDR3 is CASSHLEGQGLVKAADTGELFF. In DNA, the CDR3 is TGTGCCAGCAGCCACCTGGAAGGGCAGGGACTAGTAAAAGCCGCGGACACCGGGGAGCTGTTTTTT.

This clone was found once. The CDR3 bases are TGTGCCAGCAGTCCGGACACGAACTATGGCTACACCTTC. This encodes CASSPDTNYGYTF. The chain recombines TRBV5-4 with TRBJ1-2, with a weak D call TRBD1 (5 bases). V was clipped by 5 bases and J by 2 bases, with 10 bases between them. CDR1 is SGHNT, CDR2 YYREEE, per germline (reference sequence). There are 13 residues in the CDR3.

The chain joins TRBV6-6 to TRBJ2-2; perhaps TRBD1 as D (6 bases). Trimming shortened V by 4 bases and J by 6 bases, and 18 bases separated the two germline ends. The CDR3 has 16 residues. Germline CDR1 MNHNY, CDR2 SVGAGI (reference sequence). The CDR3 region has the DNA TGTGCCAGCAGTTTTAACCGACAGGTTGGCGCCGGGGAGCTGTTTTTT. It is translated as CASSFNRQVGAGELFF.

The rearrangement links TRBV19 to TRBJ2-3; 7 bases match TRBD2. Germline V gene lookup returns CDR1 LNHDA and CDR2 SQIVND (reference sequence). V lost 3 bases and J lost 2; bases outside the gene matches: 11. The CDR3 is made up of 17 amino acids. Written as DNA, the CDR3 is TGTGCCAGTAGTATTCGGGCTAGCGGAGGGAACACAGATACGCAGTATTTT. Translating gives CASSIRASGGNTDTQYF.

This chain connects TRBV6-1 to TRBJ1-5, with D perhaps TRBD1 (6 bases). Trimming shortened V by 7 bases and J by 5 bases, and 18 bases separated the two germline ends. The CDR3 covers 15 residues. The germline gives CDR1 MNHNS, CDR2 SASEGT. CDR3 DNA sequence: TGTGCCAGCAAAATGAATCGGCAGGGGCATCAGCCCCAGCATTTT. It is translated as CASKMNRQGHQPQHF.

The chain links TRBV2 to TRBJ1-1, with 7 bases identical to TRBD1. This CDR3 spans 12 amino acids. Germline V CDR1 and CDR2: SNHLY, FYNNEI. Unmatched junction bases numbered 1, after V lost 6 bases and J lost 3 bases. The chain's CDR3 is CASRQGDTEAFF. The CDR3 nucleotides read TGTGCCAGCAGGCAGGGGGACACTGAAGCTTTCTTT.